The sequence of this T cell receptor (beta chain) was determined in a study of T-cell memory formation after mild COVID-19. Study-level findings and limits: Pre-infection memory contained some responding clones, which suggested that cross-reactive memory had joined. Among contracting clones, CD4+ were mainly CM/EM and CD8+ enriched in EMRA.

Remarks on this clonotype: Its antigen remains unknown.

Constant-segment primers served in 5'RACE that generated TCR alpha and TCR beta cDNA libraries bearing sample barcodes and UMIs. TCRdb ran MiXCR on the 5' RACE reads and lists one entry per CDR3 protein. The sample lists approximately 340,000 distinct CDR3 sequences, 15% to 20% occurring once. Germline CDR1 MNHEY, CDR2 SVGEGT. The CDR3 extends over 17 amino acids. Trimming pared 4 bases from V and 5 bases from J, leaving 21 bases between. This receptor was identified in a man younger than 35 who had mild COVID-19 (a few samples of this study predate the infection). Cell type and time point are not known. Sample: PBMCs or a T cell subset sorted from them (not recorded which). The chain joins TRBV6-2 or TRBV6-3 to TRBJ2-4; D may be TRBD1 (5 bases). This chain's CDR3 is CASSSPGLRTTENIQYF. CDR3 DNA: TGTGCCAGCAGTTCCCCAGGTCTCCGGACAACCGAAAACATTCAGTACTTC.